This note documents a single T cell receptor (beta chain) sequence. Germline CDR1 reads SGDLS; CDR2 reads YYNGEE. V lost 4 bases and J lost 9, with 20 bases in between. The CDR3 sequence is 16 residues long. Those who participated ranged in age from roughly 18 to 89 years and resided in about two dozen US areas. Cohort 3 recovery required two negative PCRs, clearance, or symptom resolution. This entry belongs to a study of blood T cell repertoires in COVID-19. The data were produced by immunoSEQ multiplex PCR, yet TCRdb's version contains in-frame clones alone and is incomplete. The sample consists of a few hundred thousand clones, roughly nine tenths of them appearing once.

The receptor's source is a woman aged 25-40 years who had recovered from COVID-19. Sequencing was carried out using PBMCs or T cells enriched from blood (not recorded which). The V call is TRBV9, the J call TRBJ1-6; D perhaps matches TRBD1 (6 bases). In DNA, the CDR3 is TGTGCCAGCAGCCCGAGGGACACAGGATTTTCTTCACCCCTCCACTTT. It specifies CASSPRDTGFSSPLHF.